These T cell receptor beta chains were read from a single sample in a study of beta chain features in type 1 diabetes. Repertoires were generated with immunoSEQ multiplex PCR, while TCRdb's copy carries only in-frame clones and drops some. The table lists around 400,000 clones, roughly 16% of them singletons. The specimen was naive CD4+ T cells from blood. These TCRs come from a woman aged 18-30 years in good health. Each CDR3 is given with its conserved first and last residue. A D gene is named only where the DNA matches it firmly. The size of a clone is reported for some rows only, either as once, few or many, or as a class for expanded clones.

V gene,clone size,D gene,J gene,CDR3 protein,CDR3 DNA
TRBV29-1,-,-,TRBJ2-3,CSVEGKKGGTQYF,TGCAGCGTTGAGGGAAAGAAGGGAGGTACGCAGTATTTT
TRBV5-1,once,TRBD2,TRBJ2-5,CASSFGTSGPSYEEQYF,TGCGCCAGCAGCTTCGGGACTAGCGGACCTAGCTATGAGGAACAGTACTTC
TRBV18,few,TRBD2,TRBJ2-1,CASSPIVAGTGEQFF,TGTGCCAGCTCACCGATCGTAGCGGGAACGGGCGAGCAGTTCTTC
TRBV6-6,few,-,TRBJ2-6,CASSATGDSGANVLTF,TGTGCCAGCAGTGCCACAGGAGACTCTGGGGCCAACGTCCTGACTTTC
TRBV2,-,TRBD1,TRBJ1-1,CASSLQGALTEAFF,TGTGCCAGCAGTCTACAGGGGGCCCTCACTGAAGCTTTCTTT
TRBV6-5,-,TRBD2,TRBJ2-1,CASSYASGGAYEQFF,TGTGCCAGCAGTTACGCTAGCGGGGGCGCGTATGAGCAGTTCTTC
TRBV28,few,TRBD1,TRBJ2-7,CASRDRGPLYEQYF,TGTGCCAGCAGGGACAGGGGTCCCCTCTACGAGCAGTACTTC
TRBV4-2,few,TRBD2,TRBJ2-1,CASSQAPGTSGNEQFF,TGTGCCAGCAGCCAGGCCCCCGGGACTAGTGGCAATGAGCAGTTCTTC
TRBV29-1,few,-,TRBJ1-1,CSVGDTEAFF,TGCAGCGTTGGAGACACTGAAGCTTTCTTT
TRBV30,few,-,TRBJ2-3,CAWSVGGGGTDTQYF,TGTGCCTGGAGTGTAGGGGGTGGAGGCACAGATACGCAGTATTTT
TRBV4-3,few,TRBD2,TRBJ2-1,CASSQPGTSGSSEQFF,TGCGCCAGCAGCCAACCAGGGACTAGCGGGAGTTCTGAGCAGTTCTTC
TRBV18,few,-,TRBJ1-1,CASSPLQGEAFF,TGTGCCAGCTCACCACTACAGGGTGAAGCTTTCTTT
TRBV7-9,-,-,TRBJ2-4,CASSSRQLNIQYF,TGTGCCAGCAGCTCTCGACAGCTAAACATTCAGTACTTC
TRBV5-4,few,TRBD2,TRBJ2-1,CASSPGTSVPGEQFF,TGTGCCAGCAGCCCCGGGACTAGCGTCCCAGGAGAGCAGTTCTTC
TRBV6-4,-,TRBD2,TRBJ2-2,CASSLGGPNTGELFF,TGTGCCAGCAGCTTGGGAGGGCCTAACACCGGGGAGCTGTTTTTT
TRBV30,few,-,TRBJ2-7,CAWTTGPEQYF,TGTGCCTGGACGACAGGTCCCGAGCAGTACTTC
TRBV27,few,-,TRBJ1-2,CASFGHDNYGYTF,TGTGCCAGCTTCGGACACGACAACTATGGCTACACCTTC
TRBV30,-,TRBD2,TRBJ2-3,CAWSSGRTDTQYF,TGTGCCTGGAGCAGCGGGAGGACAGATACGCAGTATTTT
TRBV7-8,-,TRBD1,TRBJ1-1,CASSFKRGPYTEAFF,TGTGCCAGCAGCTTCAAAAGGGGGCCCTACACTGAAGCTTTCTTT
TRBV28,-,TRBD1,TRBJ2-7,CASSPPTGTYEQYF,TGTGCCAGCAGTCCACCGACAGGGACCTACGAGCAGTACTTC
TRBV29-1,-,TRBD1,TRBJ1-2,CSVEKTGAYGYTF,TGCAGCGTTGAAAAGACAGGGGCATATGGCTACACCTTC
TRBV19,-,TRBD1,TRBJ1-5,CASSIDRGRGEYQPQHF,TGTGCCAGTAGTATAGACAGGGGGCGCGGAGAGTATCAGCCCCAGCATTTT
TRBV5-6,-,TRBD1,TRBJ1-2,CARGQGRDYGYTF,TGTGCCAGGGGACAGGGTAGGGACTATGGCTACACCTTC
TRBV29-1,few,-,TRBJ2-1,CSGSRLYNEQFF,TGCAGCGGATCTAGGCTATACAATGAGCAGTTCTTC
TRBV28,-,TRBD1,TRBJ2-1,CASSLSGTGGRNEQFF,TGTGCCAGCAGTTTATCAGGGACAGGGGGCCGGAATGAGCAGTTCTTC
TRBV29-1,-,-,TRBJ2-1,CSVTSSSNWEQFF,TGCAGCGTGACTAGTTCCTCCAATTGGGAGCAGTTCTTC
TRBV28,few,TRBD1,TRBJ2-7,CASRSDRDEQYF,TGTGCCAGCAGATCAGACAGGGACGAGCAGTACTTC
TRBV5-4,-,TRBD2,TRBJ2-2,CASSLTVAGGVGELFF,TGTGCCAGCAGCTTGACAGTAGCGGGAGGGGTCGGGGAGCTGTTTTTT
TRBV29-1,-,TRBD1,TRBJ2-7,CSVGGVPGQGYEQYF,TGCAGCGTTGGGGGAGTCCCGGGACAGGGCTACGAGCAGTACTTC
TRBV7-2,few,TRBD2,TRBJ2-2,CASSYSGGGAGTGELFF,TGTGCCAGCAGCTATTCGGGAGGTGGGGCAGGCACCGGGGAGCTGTTTTTT
TRBV29-1,few,-,TRBJ1-2,CSVLSGDYGYTF,TGCAGCGTTTTATCAGGGGACTATGGCTACACCTTC
TRBV7-6,few,TRBD2,TRBJ2-5,CASTSLSGSKTQYF,TGTGCCAGCACCTCCCTAAGCGGGAGTAAGACCCAGTACTTC
TRBV5-1,few,TRBD1,TRBJ2-5,CASSLGDRTQETQYF,TGCGCCAGCAGCTTGGGGGACAGGACCCAAGAGACCCAGTACTTC
TRBV6-5,few,-,TRBJ2-1,CASTRGDYNEQFF,TGTGCCAGCACCAGGGGAGACTACAATGAGCAGTTCTTC
TRBV29-1,few,TRBD1,TRBJ2-1,CSVERDRGYNEQFF,TGCAGCGTTGAAAGGGACAGGGGATACAATGAGCAGTTCTTC
TRBV30,-,-,TRBJ1-4,CAWSRQPLNEKLFF,TGTGCCTGGAGCCGACAGCCACTTAATGAAAAACTGTTTTTT
TRBV29-1,few,-,TRBJ1-1,CSVEEGVGRAFF,TGCAGCGTTGAGGAAGGGGTTGGTAGAGCTTTCTTT
TRBV5-4,-,TRBD1,TRBJ2-5,CASSTRQGGETQYF,TGTGCCAGCAGCACCCGACAGGGGGGAGAGACCCAGTACTTC
TRBV9,-,TRBD2,TRBJ2-5,CASSVASGRSETQYF,TGTGCCAGCAGCGTAGCTAGCGGGAGGAGCGAGACCCAGTACTTC
TRBV5-1,few,TRBD2,TRBJ2-5,CASSFDEAGGLQETQYF,TGCGCCAGCAGCTTTGATGAAGCGGGAGGTCTCCAAGAGACCCAGTACTTC
TRBV19,few,TRBD2,TRBJ2-3,CASRSGATDTQYF,TGTGCCAGTAGGAGCGGGGCCACAGATACGCAGTATTTT
TRBV4-2,few,TRBD2,TRBJ2-5,CASSNGLERLETQYF,TGTGCCAGCAGCAATGGACTAGAGCGTCTAGAGACCCAGTACTTC
TRBV5-1,few,-,TRBJ2-7,CASSYGHLPVF,TGCGCCAGCAGCTACGGACATCTTCCCGTGTTC
TRBV28,-,TRBD2,TRBJ2-7,CASTTSGSVYEQYF,TGTGCCAGCACCACTAGCGGGAGTGTCTACGAGCAGTACTTC
TRBV11-2,-,-,TRBJ2-1,CASSLVAQSNNEQFF,TGTGCCAGCAGCTTAGTGGCCCAATCCAACAATGAGCAGTTCTTC
TRBV15,once,TRBD1,TRBJ1-2,CATSRDGQGGGYGYTF,TGTGCCACCAGCAGAGATGGGCAGGGGGGTGGTTATGGCTACACCTTC
TRBV6-5,-,-,TRBJ1-4,CASSLLLNEKLFF,TGTGCCAGCAGTCTCCTACTCAATGAAAAACTGTTTTTT
TRBV2,few,-,TRBJ1-5,CASSEDRGNQPQHF,TGTGCCAGCAGTGAAGACAGGGGCAATCAGCCCCAGCATTTT
TRBV5-6,-,TRBD1,TRBJ2-7,CASSPQGQGIYEQYF,TGTGCCAGCAGCCCGCAGGGACAGGGGATTTACGAGCAGTACTTC
TRBV27,-,TRBD2,TRBJ2-3,CASSLREADTQYF,TGTGCCAGCAGTTTACGGGAGGCGGATACGCAGTATTTT
TRBV29-1,few,TRBD1,TRBJ2-5,CSDQGDSLQETQYF,TGCAGCGACCAAGGGGACAGCCTCCAAGAGACCCAGTACTTC
TRBV30,-,TRBD1,TRBJ1-4,CAWRGHLTGPNEKLFF,TGTGCCTGGAGGGGTCATTTGACAGGGCCTAATGAAAAACTGTTTTTT
TRBV7-9,-,-,TRBJ2-5,CASSLERGQETQYF,TGTGCCAGCAGCTTAGAGAGGGGGCAAGAGACCCAGTACTTC